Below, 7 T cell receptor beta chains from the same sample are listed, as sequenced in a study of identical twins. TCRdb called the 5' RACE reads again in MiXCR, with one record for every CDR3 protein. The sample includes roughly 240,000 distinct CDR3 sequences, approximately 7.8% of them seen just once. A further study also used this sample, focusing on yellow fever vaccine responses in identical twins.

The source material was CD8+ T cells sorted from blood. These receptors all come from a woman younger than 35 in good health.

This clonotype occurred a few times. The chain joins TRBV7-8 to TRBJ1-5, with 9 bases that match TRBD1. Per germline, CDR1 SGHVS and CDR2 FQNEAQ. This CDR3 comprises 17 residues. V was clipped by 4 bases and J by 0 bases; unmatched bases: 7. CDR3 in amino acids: CASSYNRGPYSNQPQHF. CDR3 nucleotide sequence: TGTGCCAGCAGCTACAACAGGGGGCCTTATAGCAATCAGCCCCAGCATTTT.

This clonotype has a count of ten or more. CDR3 loop: CASSEEGQGEAFF. CDR3 in DNA: TGTGCCAGCAGTGAAGAAGGGCAGGGTGAAGCTTTCTTT. The rearrangement links TRBV25-1 to TRBJ1-1; D perhaps matches TRBD1 (5 bases). V dropped 2 bases and J dropped 7 bases, with 11 bases sitting between them. Germline assignment: CDR1 MGHDK and CDR2 SYGVNS. CDR3 length: 13 residues.

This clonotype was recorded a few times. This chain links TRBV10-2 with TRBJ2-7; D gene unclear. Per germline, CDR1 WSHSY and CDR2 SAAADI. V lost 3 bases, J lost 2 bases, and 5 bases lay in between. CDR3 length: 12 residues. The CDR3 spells CASSETAYEQYV. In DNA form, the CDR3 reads TGCGCCAGCAGTGAAACGGCCTACGAGCAGTACGTC.

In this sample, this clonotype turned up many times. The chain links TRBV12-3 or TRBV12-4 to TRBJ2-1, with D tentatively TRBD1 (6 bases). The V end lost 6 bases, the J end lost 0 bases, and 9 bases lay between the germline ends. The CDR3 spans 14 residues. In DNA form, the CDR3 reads TGTGCCAGCAGAGGGGGAAGCTCCTACAATGAGCAGTTCTTC. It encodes CASRGGSSYNEQFF.

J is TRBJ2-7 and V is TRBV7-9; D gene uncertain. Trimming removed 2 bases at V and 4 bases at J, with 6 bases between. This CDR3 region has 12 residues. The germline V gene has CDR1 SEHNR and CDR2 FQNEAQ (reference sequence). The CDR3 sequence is CASSLFVYEQYF. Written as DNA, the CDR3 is TGTGCCAGCAGCTTATTTGTTTACGAGCAGTACTTC.

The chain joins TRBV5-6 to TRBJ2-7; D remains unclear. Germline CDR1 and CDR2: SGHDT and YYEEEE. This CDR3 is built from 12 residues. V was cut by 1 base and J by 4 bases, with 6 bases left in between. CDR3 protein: CASSLTEYEQYV. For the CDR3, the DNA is TGTGCCAGCAGCTTGACAGAATACGAGCAGTACGTC.

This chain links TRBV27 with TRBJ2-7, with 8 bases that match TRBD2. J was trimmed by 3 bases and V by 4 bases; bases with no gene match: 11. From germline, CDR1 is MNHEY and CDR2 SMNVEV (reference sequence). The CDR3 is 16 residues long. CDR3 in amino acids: CASSSTGLALGYEQYF. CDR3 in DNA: TGTGCCAGCAGTTCAACCGGACTAGCTTTGGGCTACGAGCAGTACTTC.